This record looks at one TCR beta chain sequence and its context. This clone showed up just once. Its antigen specificity is not known. No quality values exist for individual bases; no much larger clone is one base distant. Counted from cysteine to phenylalanine, this CDR3 has 16 amino acids. Only the CDR3 DNA stays, 48 bases, in frame from base 1. V and J are truncated by 1 base and 0 bases respectively, leaving an intervening sequence of 12 bases. CDR1 MGHRA and CDR2 YSYEKL were looked up in the germline V gene. The library was built by means of the immunoSEQ multiplex PCR assay. What TCRdb holds here is the immuneACCESS table cut down to in-frame rearrangements. Part of the clones is not present; checked against another copy, under half of the missing clones reflect an unresolved V gene, and the others are unexplained. Here the sample has about 85,000 clones; approximately 94% occur a single time. The ten largest clonotypes hold less than 0.3% of the sample.

The data belong to a study of technical replicates of blood from several donors (dated by TCRdb to between 2016 and 2019). This chain is built from TRBV4-1 and TRBJ2-5, with TRBD2 as a weak D call on 5 bases. The sample taken for sequencing was T cells isolated from PBMCs. The source of this sequence is a human donor in good health. The DNA sequence is as follows: TGCGCCAGCAGCCAAGTCGGGAAAAACAACCAAGAGACCCAGTACTTC. Translated, this is CASSQVGKNNQETQYF.